The rows below give T cell receptor beta chains drawn from one sample of a study of response to subunit inactivated influenza vaccine. TCRdb re-derived calls from the RT-PCR reads in MiXCR, one entry per CDR3 protein. The table has 500,000 to 600,000 distinct CDR3 sequences, 12% to 15% seen once. The sample was PBMCs from blood, taken about 11 days after vaccination. The source of these receptors is a man in his fifties or sixties who received an inactivated influenza vaccine. Both conserved end residues are part of each CDR3. D genes are given only for firm matches. Not every row has a clone size; where given, it reads once, few, many or a size class.

few	TRBV24-1	TRBJ2-7	TRBD1	TGTGCCACCAGTGCCTCTCCGGGACAGGGGCAGGAGAACGAGCAGTACTTC	CATSASPGQGQENEQYF
few	TRBV5-6	TRBJ2-7	-	TGTGCCAGCAGCGGGGGGCGGGACAGCGATTACTACGAGCAGTACTTC	CASSGGRDSDYYEQYF
few	TRBV20-1	TRBJ2-2	TRBD2	TGCAGTGCTAGAACGGGACTAGCGGGGACCGGGGAGCTGTTTTTT	CSARTGLAGTGELFF
few	TRBV3-1	TRBJ1-6	TRBD1	TGTGCCAGCAGCGATGGACAGGGAGGAAATTCACCCCTCCACTTT	CASSDGQGGNSPLHF
few	TRBV27	TRBJ1-4	-	TGTGCCAGCAGTTTTCAGGGAGTGAGGGACACTAATGAAAAACTGTTTTTT	CASSFQGVRDTNEKLFF
-	TRBV20-1	TRBJ2-5	TRBD1	TGCAGTGCTAGCGGGGACAGGGCTCTAGCGGCCCTTCGAAGGACCCAGTACTTC	CSASGDRALAALRRTQYF
-	TRBV7-9	TRBJ2-6	TRBD1	TGTGCCAGCAGCCGAGCAGGGGGCGAAACTGGGGCCAACGTCCTGACTTTC	CASSRAGGETGANVLTF
few	TRBV6-2/TRBV6-3	TRBJ2-7	TRBD1	TGTGCCAGCACCGACAGGGTCTGGAACGAGCAGTACTTC	CASTDRVWNEQYF
few	TRBV12-3/TRBV12-4	TRBJ2-4	-	TGTGCCAGCAGTCCACCTGGCAGGGCCATTCAGTACTTC	CASSPPGRAIQYF
many	TRBV12-3/TRBV12-4	TRBJ2-3	-	TGTGCCAGCTGGGGGTACCCAGATACGCAGTATTTT	CASWGYPDTQYF
-	TRBV9	TRBJ1-5	TRBD1	TGTGCCAGCAGCCCCGGGACAGGGTTCTATCAGCCCCAGCATTTT	CASSPGTGFYQPQHF
few	TRBV20-1	TRBJ2-3	-	TGCAGTGCCCAATTTACCCCGAGCACAGATACGCAGTATTTT	CSAQFTPSTDTQYF
few	TRBV6-5	TRBJ1-4	-	TGTGCCAGCAGTTACTATGCGGGGGAAAAACTGTTTTTT	CASSYYAGEKLFF
-	TRBV5-1	TRBJ1-5	TRBD1	TGCGCCAGCAGCTTGGGATTTACAGGGGGGTCTTATAGCAATCAGCCCCAGCATTTT	CASSLGFTGGSYSNQPQHF
few	TRBV20-1	TRBJ2-7	-	TGCAGTGCCGCCCGGACGATCTACGAGCAGTACTTC	CSAARTIYEQYF
many	TRBV2	TRBJ2-7	TRBD2	TGTGCCAGTGCGGGACTAGTATCGTACGAGCAGTACTTC	CASAGLVSYEQYF
few	TRBV20-1	TRBJ2-5	TRBD1	TGCAGTGCAGGGACAGGGGGGCAAGAGACCCAGTACTTC	CSAGTGGQETQYF
-	TRBV12-3/TRBV12-4	TRBJ1-4	TRBD1	TGTGCCAGCAGTTCAACAGGGGCGGGAGAAAAACTGTTTTTT	CASSSTGAGEKLFF
-	TRBV4-2	TRBJ2-5	-	TGTGCCAGCAGCCAAGATACATCCTCGGAGGAGACCCAGTACTTC	CASSQDTSSEETQYF
few	TRBV5-1	TRBJ2-7	TRBD1	TGCGCCAGCAGCTCGGACCAGGGGGTGAGCGAGCAGTACTTC	CASSSDQGVSEQYF
many	TRBV12-3/TRBV12-4	TRBJ2-7	-	TGTGCCAGCAGCTTTGGTTTGTACGAGCAGTACTTC	CASSFGLYEQYF
-	TRBV18	TRBJ2-7	TRBD1	TGTGCCAGCTCAATGGGACAGGCCCTCTACGAGCAGTACTTC	CASSMGQALYEQYF
-	TRBV2	TRBJ2-5	-	TGTGCCAGCATGGGGACGGATGGGAATATCAATGTAAGAGAGACCCAGTACTTC	CASMGTDGNINVRETQYF
few	TRBV29-1	TRBJ2-3	-	TGCAGCGTCTTAGGGGGAACAGATACGCAGTATTTT	CSVLGGTDTQYF
-	TRBV12-3/TRBV12-4	TRBJ1-2	-	TGTGCCAGCAGGTTCCGGAACTATGGCTACACCTTC	CASRFRNYGYTF
few	TRBV7-9	TRBJ1-6	-	TGTGCCAGCAGTGAGGATGCCAGAGTTTCACCCCTCCACTTT	CASSEDARVSPLHF
few	TRBV27	TRBJ2-7	-	TGTGCCAGCACAACTATCTACGAGCAGTACTTC	CASTTIYEQYF
-	TRBV19	TRBJ2-7	-	TGTGCCAGTAGGAGAGAGGGGCAGGGCGCCTACGAGCAGTACTTC	CASRREGQGAYEQYF
few	TRBV20-1	TRBJ2-5	-	TGCAGTGCTAGTGGGGTTTGGGGGCCGCTACAAGAGACCCAGTACTTC	CSASGVWGPLQETQYF
few	TRBV10-3	TRBJ1-1	-	TGTGCCATCTCCCCTTGGGACACCATCACTGAAGCTTTCTTT	CAISPWDTITEAFF
many	TRBV2	TRBJ2-1	TRBD2	TGTGCCAGTAGACCCCCCTCTGGCGGGGGGCGATACAATGAGCAGTTCTTC	CASRPPSGGGRYNEQFF
many	TRBV12-3/TRBV12-4	TRBJ2-3	-	TGTGCCAGCAGTCCCCCCAGACGCACAGATACGCAGTATTTT	CASSPPRRTDTQYF
-	TRBV11-1	TRBJ2-7	-	TGTGCCAGCAGCATCGCAGAGACCTCCTACGAGCAGTACTTC	CASSIAETSYEQYF